The 4 T cell receptor beta chains presented below share a single source sample, sequenced in a study of early T cells in non-severe SARS-CoV-2 infection. MiXCR, run by TCRdb on the 5' RACE reads, gives a single entry per CDR3 protein. In the table there are 60,000 or so distinct CDR3 sequences, more than 12% of which are singletons. The sample was whole blood, taken at baseline. The receptors here all came from an adult who was a healthcare worker with PCR-confirmed SARS-CoV-2 infection or an uninfected control (not recorded which).

This clonotype was detected ten times or more. The V call is TRBV7-2, the J call TRBJ1-5; 9 bases match TRBD1. Germline V gene sequence: CDR1 SGHTA, CDR2 FQGNSA. Trimming at V came to 3 bases and at J to 6 bases, leaving 3 bases not matched to a gene. This CDR3 has 14 amino acids. DNA for the CDR3: TGTGCCAGCAGCTTTCTACAGGGGGCTCAGCCCCAGCATTTT. Translated: CASSFLQGAQPQHF.

The chain joins TRBV7-3 to TRBJ2-5; the D is unclear. Germline V gene data show CDR1 as SGHTA and CDR2 as FQGTGA. The CDR3 extends over 13 amino acids. Trimming pared 2 bases from V and 0 bases from J, leaving 4 bases between. The DNA of the CDR3 is TGTGCCAGCAGCTTATCGAACCAAGAGACCCAGTACTTC. Its translation: CASSLSNQETQYF.

A few counts support this clonotype. The genes are TRBV6-2 or TRBV6-3 and TRBJ2-4; TRBD2 might be the D (6 bases). The CDR3 extends over 19 amino acids. Trimming shortened V by 5 bases and J by 0 bases, and 23 bases separated the two germline ends. CDR1 is MNHEY and CDR2 is SVGEGT in the germline V gene. CDR3 DNA sequence: TGTGCCAGCAGTACGAGCCGGGAGACTCTCTCAATAGCCAAAAACATTCAGTACTTC. Translating gives CASSTSRETLSIAKNIQYF.

J is TRBJ1-6 and V is TRBV28; a weak D match, TRBD1 (5 bases). The CDR3 has 15 amino acids. Trimming removed 6 bases from V and 0 bases from J, with 9 bases in between. The germline V gene encodes CDR1 MDHEN and CDR2 SYDVKM. CDR3 sequence: CASSGGYSYNSPLHF. CDR3 DNA sequence: TGTGCCAGCAGCGGGGGTTACTCCTATAATTCACCCCTCCACTTT.